The 27 T cell receptor beta chains reported below all come from one sample, sequenced in a study of identical twins. In TCRdb, the 5' RACE reads were re-called with MiXCR into one record per CDR3 protein. The table lists roughly 350,000 distinct CDR3 sequences, 9% to 15% of them singletons. The sample was also linked to a second study, of yellow fever vaccine responses in identical twins.

The sample taken for sequencing was CD8+ T cells sorted from blood. Every receptor here comes from a woman younger than 30 in good health.

Only a few counts were recorded for this clonotype. Here the CDR3 reads CASSPVDSYLGKLFF. The CDR3 DNA follows: TGCGCCAGCAGCCCAGTTGACAGCTACCTAGGAAAACTGTTTTTT. The V call is TRBV4-1, the J call TRBJ1-4; perhaps TRBD1 as D (5 bases). Germline V gene data show CDR1 as MGHRA and CDR2 as YSYEKL. The CDR3 is 15 amino acids. Trimming removed 4 bases at V and 10 bases at J, with 19 bases between.

The sample holds many counts of this clonotype. A read error is possible here, since a much larger clone lies one base away. This CDR3 reads CASSLVNEQFF. The CDR3 DNA reads as TGTGCCAGCAGCTTAGTCAATGAGCAGTTCTTC. This rearrangement joins TRBV7-8 to TRBJ2-1; no clear D gene. The V gene lost 1 base and the J gene lost 6 bases, with 1 base spanning the gap. The germline V gene has CDR1 SGHVS and CDR2 FQNEAQ. CDR3 length: 11 residues.

V and J are TRBV7-8 and TRBJ2-7; 11 bases match TRBD2. Germline V gene data show CDR1 as SGHVS and CDR2 as FQNEAQ. This CDR3 region has 14 residues. J gave up 2 bases and V 5 bases, and 2 bases lay outside the gene matches. The CDR3 loop is CASSVSGGAYEQYV. The CDR3 nucleotides read TGTGCCAGCAGCGTTAGCGGGGGGGCCTACGAGCAGTACGTC.

This clonotype appeared a few times. The genes are TRBV11-2 and TRBJ2-5, with 11 bases that match TRBD1. V lost 3 bases to trimming and J lost 7 bases; unmatched junction nucleotides: 4. This CDR3 contains 14 residues. The germline gives CDR1 SGHAT, CDR2 FQNNGV. CDR3 residues: CASSLGQGVGTQYF. CDR3 bases: TGTGCCAGCAGCTTGGGACAGGGGGTGGGGACCCAGTACTTC.

This sequence joins TRBV6-5 and TRBJ2-2; D call uncertain. The CDR3 extends over 16 amino acids. V lost 2 bases and J 1 base, leaving 11 bases between the germline ends. Germline V CDR1 and CDR2: MNHEY, SVGAGI. The CDR3 loop is CASSYNGDLNTGELFF. For the CDR3, the DNA is TGTGCCAGCAGTTACAATGGAGATCTGAACACCGGGGAGCTGTTTTTT.

Only a few counts were recorded for this clonotype. The rearrangement joins TRBV9 to TRBJ2-1, with TRBD2 identical over 8 bases. This CDR3 contains 16 residues. The V gene's germline CDR1 is SGDLS and CDR2 YYNGEE. The J segment lost 3 bases and the V segment lost 4 bases, leaving 9 bases of the junction unmatched. The DNA for the CDR3 is TGTGCCAGCAGCTCGGGCGGGCGGGAGGACTACAATGAGCAGTTCTTC. Amino acid sequence: CASSSGGREDYNEQFF.

This clonotype was counted between two and nine times. The genes are TRBV12-3 or TRBV12-4 and TRBJ1-2, with D possibly matching TRBD1 (5 bases). The CDR3 is made up of 15 amino acids. Trimming pared 1 base from V and 0 bases from J, leaving 9 bases between. The CDR3 loop is CASSLVGASNYGYTF. In DNA form, the CDR3 reads TGTGCCAGCAGTTTAGTCGGGGCCTCTAACTATGGCTACACCTTC.

This clonotype has just a few counts. The chain employs TRBV24-1 and TRBJ2-2; D is unclear. This CDR3 region has 13 residues. CDR1 is KGHDR and CDR2 is SFDVKD in the germline V gene. Trimming took off 1 base at V and 6 bases at J, with 5 bases between the two ends. CDR3 loop: CATSDFKAGELFF. As DNA, the CDR3 is TGTGCCACCAGTGATTTCAAGGCCGGGGAGCTGTTTTTT.

V and J are TRBV9 and TRBJ2-1; weak D call: TRBD2 (6 bases). The CDR3 consists of 14 residues. Germline-derived CDR1 and CDR2 are SGDLS and YYNGEE. Trimming took 0 bases from V and 6 from J, leaving 10 bases between them. The CDR3 sequence is CASSVGTSPNEQFF. The CDR3, as DNA: TGTGCCAGCAGCGTAGGAACTAGCCCCAATGAGCAGTTCTTC.

The chain uses TRBV7-9 and TRBJ1-5; no reliable D call. Germline CDR1 and CDR2: SEHNR and FQNEAQ (reference sequence). The ends were cut back, 3 bases at V and 7 bases at J, with 16 bases in the middle. The CDR3 is made up of 15 amino acids. The CDR3 sequence: CASSLDGPSGQPQHF. The CDR3 nucleotides read TGTGCCAGCAGCTTGGATGGCCCATCGGGACAGCCCCAGCATTTT.

This clonotype has at least ten counts. The chain's CDR3 is CASGYEWENTEAFF. DNA for the CDR3: TGTGCCAGCGGGTACGAATGGGAGAACACTGAAGCTTTCTTT. The chain uses TRBV6-5 and TRBJ1-1; D not resolved. V dropped 8 bases and J dropped 1 base, with 14 bases sitting between them. The CDR3 consists of 14 residues. The V gene's germline CDR1 is MNHEY and CDR2 SVGAGI.

V is TRBV4-1 and J is TRBJ2-1; D may be TRBD1 (5 bases). This CDR3 has 12 residues. Germline lookup yields CDR1 MGHRA and CDR2 YSYEKL. Trimming removed 3 bases from V and 6 bases from J, with 6 bases in between. The CDR3 protein is CASSHDSNEQFF. The CDR3 nucleotides read TGCGCCAGCAGCCATGACAGCAATGAGCAGTTCTTC.

The chain has TRBV6-1 and TRBJ2-7; D might be TRBD2 (5 bases). Trimming pared 5 bases from V and 2 bases from J, leaving 16 bases between. This CDR3 contains 15 residues. Germline values: CDR1 MNHNS, CDR2 SASEGT. The CDR3 sequence: CASSPNPGLTYEQYF. In nucleotides, the CDR3 is TGTGCCAGCAGTCCGAACCCCGGACTTACCTACGAGCAGTACTTC.

This clonotype was detected a few times. The J gene is TRBJ2-3, the V gene TRBV20-1; a possible D gene is TRBD2 (5 bases). Germline V gene data show CDR1 as DFQATT and CDR2 as SNEGSKA (reference sequence). The ends were cut back, 0 bases at V and 1 base at J, with 11 bases in the middle. This CDR3 is 15 amino acids long. The CDR3 nucleotides read TGCAGTGCTAGAGATGGAGGTTCGGGCACAGATACGCAGTATTTT. This translates into CSARDGGSGTDTQYF.

The rearrangement uses TRBV5-1 and TRBJ2-2, with a possible D match to TRBD1 (6 bases). Trimming removed 3 bases at V and 4 bases at J, with 19 bases between. The CDR3 is 17 residues long. Germline assignment: CDR1 SGHRS and CDR2 YFSETQ. The CDR3 protein is CASSSRRVGQLTGELFF. The CDR3 DNA is TGCGCCAGCAGCTCTCGCCGGGTGGGACAACTCACCGGGGAGCTGTTTTTT.

The sample holds a few counts of this clonotype. The rearrangement links TRBV5-8 to TRBJ2-7; 8 nucleotides match TRBD1. CDR1 SGHTS and CDR2 YDEGEE come from the germline V gene. This CDR3 comprises 16 residues. The V and J ends lost 0 bases and 4 bases, in that order; junction bases with no gene match: 9. The CDR3 DNA reads as TGTGCCAGCAGCTTGGCCGCGGCAGGGGGCTGGTACGAGCAGTACTTC. This sequence encodes CASSLAAAGGWYEQYF.

This clonotype was counted only a few times. V and J are TRBV12-3 or TRBV12-4 and TRBJ1-4, with 12 bases aligning to TRBD1. Trimming removed 6 bases from V and 12 bases from J; junction bases left unmatched: 11. The CDR3 has 15 amino acids. This CDR3 is CASSPRDRGPEELFF. The CDR3, as DNA: TGTGCCAGCAGCCCTCGGGACAGGGGGCCTGAGGAACTGTTTTTT.

With respect to this clonotype: An end of the junction differs from the germline gene, which may be a read error. The rearrangement joins TRBV28 to TRBJ2-1; no clear D gene. CDR1 is MDHEN and CDR2 is SYDVKM in the germline V gene. The CDR3 is 14 amino acids. The CDR3 bases are TGTGCCAGCAGTTTCCCCAGCTCCTACAATGAGCATTTCTTC. It translates to CASSFPSSYNEHFF.

There are a few counts of this clonotype. V is TRBV7-9 and J is TRBJ2-3; D possibly corresponds to TRBD2 (5 bases). CDR1 SEHNR and CDR2 FQNEAQ come from the germline V gene (reference sequence). The CDR3 contains 15 residues. Between the trimmed V and J ends, which lost 5 bases and 4 bases, there was a span of 16 bases. The CDR3 sequence is CASSPPGSGADTQYF. The CDR3 DNA sequence: TGTGCCAGCAGCCCTCCGGGGAGCGGCGCAGATACGCAGTATTTT. Filled out from reference TRBV7-9 and TRBJ2-3, the complete variable domain reads DTGVSQNPRHKITKRGQNVTFRCDPISEHNRLYWYRQTLGQGPEFLTYFQNEAQLEKSRLLSDRFSAERPKGSFSTLEIQRTEQGDSAMYLCASSPPGSGADTQYFGPGTRLTVL.

This chain links TRBV4-1 with TRBJ1-2; tentatively, D is TRBD1 (5 bases). The CDR3 consists of 16 residues. With 0 bases removed from V and 4 bases from J, the gap between germline ends came to 15 bases. CDR1 and CDR2 from the germline V gene are MGHRA and YSYEKL. This CDR3 reads CASSQEQAPVVYGYTF. Written as DNA, the CDR3 is TGCGCCAGCAGCCAAGAACAGGCACCGGTAGTCTATGGCTACACCTTC.

The chain joins TRBV12-3 or TRBV12-4 to TRBJ2-1; the match to TRBD2 covers 11 bases. CDR3 length equals 15 residues. The V gene end was trimmed by 6 bases and the J gene end by 9 bases; junction bases not matched to a gene: 10. CDR3 protein: CASRNGLAGGGEQFF. The DNA of the CDR3 is TGTGCCAGCAGAAACGGGCTAGCGGGAGGAGGTGAGCAGTTCTTC.

This clonotype has a count of ten or more. The rearrangement joins TRBV5-6 to TRBJ2-5, with 10 bases fitting TRBD2. The CDR3 sequence is 16 residues long. Trimming took 2 bases from V and 3 from J; bases not matched to a gene: 7. Per the germline V gene, CDR1 is SGHDT and CDR2 is YYEEEE. The CDR3 bases are TGTGCCAGCAGCTTTTTAAGGACTAGCGGAGAAGAGACCCAGTACTTC. The encoded protein is CASSFLRTSGEETQYF. Looking up the rest from reference TRBV5-6 and TRBJ2-5 gives the full variable domain: DAGVTQSPTHLIKTRGQQVTLRCSPKSGHDTVSWYQQALGQGPQFIFQYYEEEERQRGNFPDRFSGHQFPNYSSELNVNALLLGDSALYLCASSFLRTSGEETQYFGPGTRLLVL.

The genes are TRBV12-3 or TRBV12-4 and TRBJ2-6, with unresolved D. CDR3 length equals 16 residues. The V and J ends lost 3 bases and 0 bases respectively, with 9 bases between them. CDR3 nucleotides: TGTGCCAGCAGTTTTTTTCTCCGCTCTGGGGCCAACGTCCTGACTTTC. Its protein is CASSFFLRSGANVLTF.

The V gene is TRBV6-5, the J gene TRBJ2-1, with D maybe TRBD2 (5 bases). Germline V gives CDR1 MNHEY, CDR2 SVGAGI. The CDR3 extends over 16 amino acids. Trimming cost V 2 bases and J 2 bases, with 13 bases left between them. The CDR3 is CASSYRSGLPYNEQFF. The CDR3, as DNA: TGTGCCAGCAGTTACCGGAGCGGACTGCCCTACAATGAGCAGTTCTTC.

This chain uses TRBV2 with TRBJ2-1; no firm D call. This CDR3 has 15 residues. Trimming removed 3 bases from V and 2 bases from J, with 11 bases in between. Per germline, CDR1 SNHLY and CDR2 FYNNEI. CDR3: CASSDVNGPYNEQFF. The CDR3, as DNA: TGTGCCAGCAGTGATGTCAACGGGCCCTACAATGAGCAGTTCTTC.

In its sample, this clonotype was seen a few times. This chain connects TRBV14 to TRBJ2-1, with D possibly called TRBD1 or TRBD2 (5 bases each). The CDR3 is 14 amino acids. CDR1 is SGHDN, CDR2 FVKESK, per germline. Trimming left V 0 bases short and J 10 bases short, with 13 bases between. The CDR3 nucleotides read TGTGCCAGCAGCCAAGAGGGGGATGCCGGCGAGCAGTTCTTC. Residues: CASSQEGDAGEQFF.

This sequence joins TRBV6-4 and TRBJ2-1; 7 bases agree with TRBD1. V shed 6 bases and J 8 bases; nucleotides not matched to a gene: 16. Germline assignment: CDR1 MRHNA and CDR2 SNTAGT. This CDR3 comprises 16 residues. The CDR3 bases are TGTGCCAGCAGCCCCAGGGGGACAATAAGGTACGATGAGCAGTTCTTC. It specifies CASSPRGTIRYDEQFF.